This entry features one T cell receptor (beta chain) sequence. This entry comes from a study of blood T cell repertoires in COVID-19. Study overall: The study drew acute and convalescent COVID-19 samples from the United States, Italy and Spain. From T cells, B-cell-depleted T cells, or PBMCs came the material, which was cDNA or gDNA.

CDR3 length: 15 residues. V lost 0 bases, J lost 0 bases, and 1 base stayed unmatched. The germline gives CDR1 SGDLS, CDR2 YYNGEE. Measured with immunoSEQ multiplex PCR; TCRdb has only the in-frame clones, and not every one. Of 300,000 to 350,000 clones listed, around four fifths are singletons. The TCR comes from a man in his thirties or forties with active or convalescent COVID-19. The chain recombines TRBV9 with TRBJ2-7, with 9 nucleotides matching TRBD2. The sample consisted of peripheral blood. The CDR3 bases are TGTGCCAGCAGCGTAGAAGCGGGAGGCTCCTACGAGCAGTACTTC. Residues: CASSVEAGGSYEQYF.